These 9 T cell receptor beta chains were sequenced from one sample in a study of T cells after yellow fever vaccination. Each CDR3 protein gets one entry after TCRdb re-called the 5' RACE reads with MiXCR. The sample contains some 600,000 distinct CDR3 sequences, over 9% of which appear only once. The sequencing here drew on PBMCs, taken on the day of the yellow fever booster vaccination. The source of these receptors is a man aged 25 to 40 who received the YFV17D yellow fever vaccine.

This clonotype has just a few counts. This chain's CDR3 is CSVVADEQFF. DNA of the CDR3: TGCAGCGTTGTGGCGGATGAGCAGTTCTTC. The chain has TRBV29-1 and TRBJ2-1; D is unresolved. V lost 4 bases and J lost 8, with 6 bases in between. The CDR3 runs 10 residues. Germline assignment: CDR1 SQVTM and CDR2 ANQGSEA.

This clonotype has a handful of counts. This chain joins TRBV4-3 and TRBJ2-3; 7 nucleotides match TRBD1. Germline CDR1 reads LGHNA; CDR2 reads YSLEER. The ends lost 2 bases at V and 2 bases at J; junction bases unmatched: 7. The CDR3 has 16 amino acids. CDR3 protein: CASSQTQGPHTDTQYF. The CDR3 nucleotides read TGCGCCAGCAGCCAAACACAGGGGCCCCACACAGATACGCAGTATTTT.

This clonotype was counted between two and nine times. This chain uses TRBV5-1 with TRBJ2-1; D is possibly TRBD1 (5 bases). The CDR3 is 14 residues long. The V gene lost 5 bases and the J gene lost 7 bases, with 16 bases spanning the gap. Germline CDR1 is SGHRS and CDR2 is YFSETQ. The CDR3 sequence is CASSKEQGLNEQFF. The CDR3 region has the DNA TGCGCCAGCAGTAAGGAGCAGGGATTGAATGAGCAGTTCTTC.

This clonotype was recorded a few times. The genes are TRBV9 and TRBJ2-2; D is possibly TRBD2 (6 bases). CDR1 and CDR2 (germline): SGDLS, YYNGEE. The ends were cut back, 0 bases at V and 8 bases at J, with 20 bases in the middle. The CDR3 runs 17 residues. The CDR3 is CASSVDPTGARGGELFF. The CDR3 coding sequence is TGTGCCAGCAGCGTAGATCCCACGGGAGCACGGGGAGGGGAGCTGTTTTTT.

This clonotype was found a few times. The chain uses TRBV30 and TRBJ1-1; D might be TRBD1 (6 bases). Trimming left V 0 bases short and J 13 bases short, with 12 bases between. CDR1 is GTSNPN, CDR2 SVGIG, per germline (reference sequence). This CDR3 spans 11 amino acids. CDR3 protein: CAWSVRGGGFF. The CDR3, as DNA: TGTGCCTGGAGTGTACGAGGGGGTGGTTTCTTT.

V gene TRBV7-2 combines with J gene TRBJ2-7; D is unresolved. The CDR3 totals 13 residues. The germline gives CDR1 SGHTA, CDR2 FQGNSA. V was trimmed by 1 base and J by 6 bases, leaving 10 bases between them. CDR3 in DNA: TGTGCCAGCAGCTTAGAACTTAGTGGCGAGCAGTACTTC. Residues: CASSLELSGEQYF. The variable domain in full, with the rest retrieved from reference TRBV7-2 and TRBJ2-7, is GAGVSQSPSNKVTEKGKDVELRCDPISGHTALYWYRQSLGQGLEFLIYFQGNSAPDKSGLPSDRFSAERTGGSVSTLTIQRTQQEDSAVYLCASSLELSGEQYFGPGTRLTVT.

This clonotype was seen a few times. The J gene is TRBJ2-3, the V gene TRBV7-2; possibly TRBD2 for D (5 bases). CDR1 and CDR2 (germline): SGHTA, FQGNSA. The CDR3 covers 15 residues. V shed 5 bases and J shed 9 bases, with 21 bases lying between them. CDR3 nucleotides: TGTGCCAGCAGCCCTGGAACACTAGGTTTGGGCACGCAGTATTTT. This translates into CASSPGTLGLGTQYF.

This clonotype has just a few counts. The chain is built from TRBV6-1 and TRBJ2-2, with TRBD2 matching over 8 bases. The V gene end was trimmed by 5 bases and the J gene end by 6 bases; junction bases not matched to a gene: 8. The CDR3 sequence is 15 residues long. The germline CDR1 and CDR2 sequences are MNHNS and SASEGT. The CDR3 bases are TGTGCCAGCAGTCCCCAAGCGGGAGCGGCCGGGGAGCTGTTTTTT. Translating gives CASSPQAGAAGELFF.

The chain uses TRBV5-1 and TRBJ2-5, with D maybe TRBD2 (6 bases). Trimming left V 0 bases short and J 5 bases short, with 23 bases between. CDR1 and CDR2 from the germline V gene are SGHRS and YFSETQ. The CDR3 is 18 residues long. The DNA of the CDR3 is TGCGCCAGCAGCTTGGCAACTCTAAATAGGAGGGATCTGGAGACCCAGTACTTC. Its translation is CASSLATLNRRDLETQYF.